These 25 T cell receptor beta chains came from one sample sequenced in a study of siplizumab effects on memory and regulatory T cells (dated by TCRdb to between 2018 and 2021). The library was made by the immunoSEQ multiplex PCR assay. Entries here come from immuneACCESS through TCRdb and include only in-frame sequences with V and J called. Some clones fail to appear in such tables; in the studies checked, an unresolved V gene covers under half of the shortfall, and the cause of the remainder is unknown. The sample includes tens of thousands of clones, with just over 90% observed a single time. The leading ten clones occupy less than 45% of the sample. The specimen was CD8+ T cells sorted from blood. These receptors were obtained from a human donor in good health.

The chain has TRBV6-5 and TRBJ2-1; D unclear. The CDR3 runs 14 residues. V was pared by 5 bases and J by 4 bases, with 12 bases between. Germline CDR1 reads MNHEY; CDR2 reads SVGAGI. CDR3 nucleotide sequence: TGTGCCAGCAGTCCGGTGGGCCCATACAATGAGCAGTTCTTC. Its protein product is CASSPVGPYNEQFF.

The chain employs TRBV2 and TRBJ2-7, with 9 nucleotides matching TRBD2. Per germline, CDR1 SNHLY and CDR2 FYNNEI. V was pared by 6 bases and J by 7 bases, with 13 bases of the junction left unmatched. This CDR3 spans 15 amino acids. The CDR3 here is CASRPTGTSPREQYF. DNA of the CDR3: TGTGCCAGCAGGCCTACCGGGACTAGCCCGAGAGAGCAGTACTTC.

This chain uses TRBV5-1 with TRBJ1-5, with unresolved D. The germline V and J ends were trimmed by 0 bases and 3 bases, with 7 bases remaining between them. This CDR3 is 14 amino acids long. Per germline, CDR1 SGHRS and CDR2 YFSETQ. The CDR3 region has the DNA TGCGCCAGCAGCTTGGCCGGGGTCAATCAGCCCCAGCATTTT. It is translated as CASSLAGVNQPQHF.

This clone was found once. CDR3 amino acids: CASSQRFAGEFYNEQFF. CDR3 nucleotides: TGCGCCAGCAGCCAAAGGTTCGCGGGAGAATTCTACAATGAGCAGTTCTTC. This chain links TRBV4-3 with TRBJ2-1, with 7 nucleotides matching TRBD2. Germline CDR1 reads LGHNA; CDR2 reads YSLEER. The CDR3 has 17 residues. V lost 2 bases to trimming and J lost 3 bases; unmatched junction nucleotides: 10.

The V and J genes are TRBV18 and TRBJ2-3; 7 bases align to TRBD2. This CDR3 region has 15 residues. Trimming removed 9 bases from V and 1 base from J; junction bases left unmatched: 10. The V gene's germline CDR1 is KGHSH and CDR2 LQKENI. This CDR3 is CASSREGGRTDTQYF. CDR3 coding DNA: TGTGCCAGTTCCAGGGAGGGAGGGCGCACAGATACGCAGTATTTT.

This rearrangement joins TRBV7-9 to TRBJ1-1, with TRBD1 matching 8 bases. CDR1 is SEHNR and CDR2 is FQNEAQ in the germline V gene (reference sequence). This CDR3 spans 14 amino acids. V was pared by 4 bases and J by 3 bases, with 4 bases of the junction left unmatched. The CDR3 nucleotides are TGTGCCAGCAGCTGGCAGGGGGCTCACACTGAAGCTTTCTTT. As protein: CASSWQGAHTEAFF.

The chain combines TRBV4-1 with TRBJ2-2, with D possibly TRBD2 on 5 matching bases. The germline V and J ends were trimmed by 3 bases and 6 bases, with 11 bases remaining between them. Germline lookup yields CDR1 MGHRA and CDR2 YSYEKL. CDR3 length equals 14 residues. This CDR3 is CASSHSGLSGELFF. The CDR3 DNA sequence: TGCGCCAGCAGCCACTCCGGACTTTCCGGGGAGCTGTTTTTT.

This chain uses TRBV4-2 with TRBJ2-2; 12 bases line up with TRBD2. After removal of 4 bases from V and 5 bases from J, the junction contained 5 bases not matched to a gene. The germline V gene has CDR1 LGHNA and CDR2 YNFKEQ. The CDR3 runs to 16 residues. For the CDR3, the DNA is TGTGCCAGCAGCCCTCCCCTAGCGGGAGGGACCGGGGAGCTGTTTTTT. Protein sequence: CASSPPLAGGTGELFF.

The rearrangement joins TRBV7-9 to TRBJ1-2; D might be TRBD1 (6 bases). This CDR3 is 14 amino acids long. V was clipped by 5 bases and J by 5 bases, with 15 bases between them. Per the germline V gene, CDR1 is SEHNR and CDR2 is FQNEAQ (reference sequence). The DNA for the CDR3 is TGTGCCAGCAGCCCGAGGGGGGCCGGGTATGGCTACACCTTC. Translating it yields CASSPRGAGYGYTF. Full variable domain (missing parts from reference TRBV7-9 and TRBJ1-2): DTGVSQNPRHKITKRGQNVTFRCDPISEHNRLYWYRQTLGQGPEFLTYFQNEAQLEKSRLLSDRFSAERPKGSFSTLEIQRTEQGDSAMYLCASSPRGAGYGYTFGSGTRLTVV.

The chain combines TRBV5-1 with TRBJ2-5; weak D call: TRBD1 (6 bases). Germline loops: CDR1 SGHRS, CDR2 YFSETQ. V was cut by 0 bases and J by 5 bases, with 11 bases left in between. This CDR3 is 14 amino acids long. The CDR3 region is CASSLDRASETQYF. CDR3 bases: TGCGCCAGCAGCTTGGACAGGGCATCCGAGACCCAGTACTTC.

The CDR3: CASSLVLSSSYEQYF. CDR3 in DNA: TGTGCCAGCAGCTTAGTCCTGTCGAGCTCCTACGAGCAGTACTTC. The chain is built from TRBV7-9 and TRBJ2-7; no firm D call. The CDR3 runs 15 residues. V was pared by 1 base and J by 0 bases, with 10 bases between. CDR1 is SEHNR and CDR2 is FQNEAQ in the germline V gene (reference sequence).

The chain uses TRBV6-5 and TRBJ2-3; the D gene is possibly TRBD1 (5 bases). V was clipped by 2 bases and J by 6 bases, with 9 bases between them. This CDR3 is 13 amino acids long. Germline CDR1 reads MNHEY; CDR2 reads SVGAGI. The CDR3 sequence: CASSYGRVDTQYF. CDR3 bases: TGTGCCAGCAGTTACGGCAGGGTGGATACGCAGTATTTT.

The CDR3 here is CSVEDLAGLSTDTQYF. The DNA for the CDR3 is TGCAGCGTTGAAGATTTGGCAGGGCTGAGCACAGATACGCAGTATTTT. The rearrangement uses TRBV29-1 and TRBJ2-3; possibly TRBD1 for D (5 bases). CDR3 length equals 16 residues. From germline, CDR1 is SQVTM and CDR2 ANQGSEA. V was cut by 0 bases and J by 0 bases, with 13 bases left in between.

This rearrangement joins TRBV13 to TRBJ2-7, with 8 bases that match TRBD2. This CDR3 contains 15 residues. Germline CDR1 PRHDT, CDR2 FYEKMQ (reference sequence). Trimming removed 4 bases from V and 1 base from J; junction bases left unmatched: 6. Here the CDR3 DNA reads TGTGCCAGCAGCTCCCGGGAGGGCCTTTCCTACGAGCAGTACTTC. Its translation is CASSSREGLSYEQYF.

The chain combines TRBV6-1 with TRBJ2-1; D call uncertain. The CDR3 is 13 residues long. V was cut by 7 bases and J by 4 bases, with 11 bases left in between. From germline, CDR1 is MNHNS and CDR2 SASEGT. CDR3 protein: CASTLSLYNEQFF. The CDR3 coding sequence is TGTGCCAGCACCCTCTCCTTATACAATGAGCAGTTCTTC.

The genes are TRBV18 and TRBJ1-1; weak D call: TRBD1 (5 bases). Deletions cut 5 bases from V and 4 bases from J, with 11 bases between. Germline-derived CDR1 and CDR2 are KGHSH and LQKENI. This CDR3 is built from 13 residues. The CDR3 here is CASSASGGTEAFF. Written as DNA, the CDR3 is TGTGCCAGCTCAGCCAGCGGGGGCACTGAAGCTTTCTTT.

The V and J genes are TRBV9 and TRBJ2-7; 9 bases line up with TRBD1. From germline, CDR1 is SGDLS and CDR2 YYNGEE. V shed 3 bases, J shed 0 bases, and the junction held 1 base outside the gene matches. CDR3 size: 14 residues. This CDR3 is CASSAQGASYEQYF. CDR3 in DNA: TGTGCCAGCAGCGCACAGGGGGCCTCCTACGAGCAGTACTTC.

The gene calls are TRBV9 and TRBJ2-5, with D possibly matching TRBD2 (6 bases). Trimming removed 0 bases at V and 0 bases at J, with 15 bases between. The CDR3 is 17 amino acids. Per the germline V gene, CDR1 is SGDLS and CDR2 is YYNGEE. CDR3 DNA: TGTGCCAGCAGCGTAGCTTCGGGACTGATGTACCAAGAGACCCAGTACTTC. As protein: CASSVASGLMYQETQYF.

The V gene is TRBV2, the J gene TRBJ2-7, with unresolved D. Trimming cost V 4 bases and J 6 bases, with 4 bases left between them. Per the germline V gene, CDR1 is SNHLY and CDR2 is FYNNEI. The CDR3 is made up of 10 amino acids. The CDR3 nucleotides read TGTGCCAGCAGTGGTGGCGAGCAGTACTTC. Translation: CASSGGEQYF. Variable domain in full (rest from reference TRBV2 and TRBJ2-7): EPEVTQTPSHQVTQMGQEVILRCVPISNHLYFYWYRQILGQKVEFLVSFYNNEISEKSEIFDDQFSVERPDGSNFTLKIRSTKLEDSAMYFCASSGGEQYFGPGTRLTVT.

V usage is TRBV7-9 and J usage is TRBJ2-3; D is possibly TRBD2 (5 bases). V was cut by 1 base and J by 4 bases, with 12 bases left in between. This CDR3 comprises 15 residues. Germline lookup yields CDR1 SEHNR and CDR2 FQNEAQ (reference sequence). The CDR3 sequence: CASSLDGRASDTQYF. Written as DNA, the CDR3 is TGTGCCAGCAGCTTAGATGGGAGAGCGTCAGATACGCAGTATTTT.

The chain uses TRBV7-8 and TRBJ2-3; D is possibly TRBD1 or TRBD2 (5 bases each). Per germline, CDR1 SGHVS and CDR2 FQNEAQ. This CDR3 contains 12 residues. V was trimmed by 4 bases and J by 6 bases, leaving 8 bases between them. CDR3 nucleotide sequence: TGTGCCAGCAGCTCGGGGCAGGATACGCAGTATTTT. This gives the protein CASSSGQDTQYF.

This sequence joins TRBV4-1 and TRBJ1-1, with no clear D. This CDR3 comprises 13 residues. Looked up from germline, CDR1 is MGHRA and CDR2 is YSYEKL. V was pared by 4 bases and J by 6 bases, with 12 bases between. This chain's CDR3 is CASSRPHSAEAFF. DNA of the CDR3: TGCGCCAGCAGCCGACCCCATTCCGCTGAAGCTTTCTTT.

CDR3 bases: TGTGCCAGCAGCTTAGCGCCCGACAGGGAAACTAACTATGGCTACACCTTC. This gives the protein CASSLAPDRETNYGYTF. The chain uses TRBV7-8 and TRBJ1-2; TRBD1 matches 7 bases. The CDR3 runs 17 residues. Germline V lookup: CDR1 SGHVS, CDR2 FQNEAQ. J lost 0 bases, V lost 0 bases, and 7 bases had no gene match.

The chain carries TRBV28 and TRBJ1-1, with no clear D. There are 16 residues in the CDR3. Deletions cut 2 bases from V and 4 bases from J, with 17 bases between. The germline V gene encodes CDR1 MDHEN and CDR2 SYDVKM. The CDR3 is CASSLRAAPLFTEAFF. The CDR3 region has the DNA TGTGCCAGCAGTTTAAGGGCAGCACCACTTTTCACTGAAGCTTTCTTT.

This clone was observed a single time. The rearrangement links TRBV7-9 to TRBJ2-5; 7 bases fit TRBD2. The J segment lost 4 bases and the V segment lost 3 bases, leaving 5 bases of the junction unmatched. The CDR3 totals 14 residues. Germline lookup yields CDR1 SEHNR and CDR2 FQNEAQ (reference sequence). The CDR3 is CASSFGGRRETQYF. In nucleotides, the CDR3 is TGTGCCAGCAGCTTCGGCGGGAGACGAGAGACCCAGTACTTC. Based on the CDR3 plus reference TRBV7-9 and TRBJ2-5, the full variable domain is DTGVSQNPRHKITKRGQNVTFRCDPISEHNRLYWYRQTLGQGPEFLTYFQNEAQLEKSRLLSDRFSAERPKGSFSTLEIQRTEQGDSAMYLCASSFGGRRETQYFGPGTRLLVL.